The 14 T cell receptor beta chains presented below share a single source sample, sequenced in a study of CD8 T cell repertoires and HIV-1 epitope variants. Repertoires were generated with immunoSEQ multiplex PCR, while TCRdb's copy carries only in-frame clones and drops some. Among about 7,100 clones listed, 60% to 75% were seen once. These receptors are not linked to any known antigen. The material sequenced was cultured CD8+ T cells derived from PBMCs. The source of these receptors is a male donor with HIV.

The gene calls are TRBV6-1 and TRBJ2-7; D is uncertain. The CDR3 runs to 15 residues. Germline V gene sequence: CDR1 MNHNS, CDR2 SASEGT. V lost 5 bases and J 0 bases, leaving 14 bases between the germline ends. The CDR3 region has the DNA TGTGCCAGCAGTCCCCCCGAGAAGGCCTCCTACGAGCAGTACTTC. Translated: CASSPPEKASYEQYF.

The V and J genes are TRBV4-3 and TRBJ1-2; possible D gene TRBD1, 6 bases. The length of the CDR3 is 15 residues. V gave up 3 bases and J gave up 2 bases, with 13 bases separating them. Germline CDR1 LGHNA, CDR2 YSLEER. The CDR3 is CASSQSRGLNYGYTF. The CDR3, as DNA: TGCGCCAGCAGCCAGTCGCGGGGGCTGAACTATGGCTACACCTTC.

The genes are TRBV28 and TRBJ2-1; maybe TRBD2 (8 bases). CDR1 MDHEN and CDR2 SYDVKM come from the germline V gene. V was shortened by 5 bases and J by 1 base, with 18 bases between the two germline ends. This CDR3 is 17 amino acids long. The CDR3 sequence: CASSPREGARSYNEQFF. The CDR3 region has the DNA TGTGCCAGCAGTCCCCGGGAGGGGGCTAGATCCTACAATGAGCAGTTCTTC.

CDR3 region: CASSQGGGEADTQYF. CDR3 coding DNA: TGTGCCAGCAGCCAAGGCGGGGGGGAGGCAGATACGCAGTATTTT. V gene TRBV4-2 combines with J gene TRBJ2-3; 9 bases are shared with TRBD2. Germline CDR1 LGHNA, CDR2 YNFKEQ. The ends lost 1 base at V and 4 bases at J; junction bases unmatched: 3. CDR3 length: 15 residues.

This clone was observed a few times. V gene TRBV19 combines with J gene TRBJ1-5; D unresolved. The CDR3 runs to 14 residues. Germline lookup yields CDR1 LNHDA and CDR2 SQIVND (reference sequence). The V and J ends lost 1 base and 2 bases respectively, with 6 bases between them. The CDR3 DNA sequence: TGTGCCAGTAGTATAGTGCAGGGCAATCAGCCCCAGCATTTT. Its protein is CASSIVQGNQPQHF.

CDR3 DNA: TGTGCCAGCAGCTTTGGAGGGGGGCAAGCTAACTATGGCTACACCTTC. As protein: CASSFGGGQANYGYTF. This chain joins TRBV5-4 and TRBJ1-2; D perhaps matches TRBD1 (6 bases). The length of the CDR3 is 16 residues. The germline V and J ends were trimmed by 2 bases and 0 bases, with 14 bases remaining between them. Germline CDR1 is SGHNT and CDR2 is YYREEE (reference sequence).

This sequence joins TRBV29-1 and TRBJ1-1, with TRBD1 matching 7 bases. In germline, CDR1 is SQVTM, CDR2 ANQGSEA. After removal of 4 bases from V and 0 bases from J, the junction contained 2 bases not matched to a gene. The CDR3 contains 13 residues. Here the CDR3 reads CSVGTGMNTEAFF. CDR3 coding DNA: TGCAGCGTTGGGACAGGTATGAACACTGAAGCTTTCTTT.

CDR3 amino acids: CASSHSPGRETDTQYF. Here the CDR3 DNA reads TGTGCCAGCAGCCACTCTCCAGGGAGGGAAACAGATACGCAGTATTTT. The chain couples TRBV7-6 to TRBJ2-3, with TRBD2 identical over 7 bases. CDR1 SGHVS and CDR2 FNYEAQ come from the germline V gene. This CDR3 comprises 16 residues. With 5 bases clipped from V and 3 bases from J, the junction kept 11 bases outside the gene matches. The variable domain in full, with the rest retrieved from reference TRBV7-6 and TRBJ2-3, is GAGVSQSPRYKVTKRGQDVALRCDPISGHVSLYWYRQALGQGPEFLTYFNYEAQQDKSGLPNDRFSAERPEGSISTLTIQRTEQRDSAMYRCASSHSPGRETDTQYFGPGTRLTVL.

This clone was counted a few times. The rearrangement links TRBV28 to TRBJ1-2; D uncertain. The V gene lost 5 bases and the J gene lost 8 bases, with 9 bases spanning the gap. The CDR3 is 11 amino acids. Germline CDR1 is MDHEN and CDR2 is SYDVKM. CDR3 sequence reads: CASSLPGGYTF. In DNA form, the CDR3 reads TGTGCCAGCAGTCTGCCGGGAGGCTACACCTTC.

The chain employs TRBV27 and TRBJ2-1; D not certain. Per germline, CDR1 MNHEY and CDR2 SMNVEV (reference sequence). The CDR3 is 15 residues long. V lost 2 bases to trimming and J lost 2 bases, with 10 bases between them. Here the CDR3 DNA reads TGTGCCAGCAGTTTACTGGAGAACCCCTACAATGAGCAGTTCTTC. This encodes CASSLLENPYNEQFF.

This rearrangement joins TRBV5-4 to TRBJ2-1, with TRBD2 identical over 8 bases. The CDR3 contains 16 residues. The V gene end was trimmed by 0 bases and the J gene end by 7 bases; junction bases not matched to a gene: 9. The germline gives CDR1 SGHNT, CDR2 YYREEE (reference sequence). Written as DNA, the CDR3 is TGTGCCAGCAGCTTGGCTCTCGGGGGGGCCGGTAATGAGCAGTTCTTC. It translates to CASSLALGGAGNEQFF. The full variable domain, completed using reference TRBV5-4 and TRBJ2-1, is ETGVTQSPTHLIKTRGQQVTLRCSSQSGHNTVSWYQQALGQGPQFIFQYYREEENGRGNFPPRFSGLQFPNYSSELNVNALELDDSALYLCASSLALGGAGNEQFFGPGTRLTVL.

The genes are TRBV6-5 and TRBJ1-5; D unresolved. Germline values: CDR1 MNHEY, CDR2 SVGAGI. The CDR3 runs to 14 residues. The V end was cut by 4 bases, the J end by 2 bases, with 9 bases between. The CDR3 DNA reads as TGTGCCAGCAGTTTAAAGGTGGGCAATCAGCCCCAGCATTTT. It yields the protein CASSLKVGNQPQHF.

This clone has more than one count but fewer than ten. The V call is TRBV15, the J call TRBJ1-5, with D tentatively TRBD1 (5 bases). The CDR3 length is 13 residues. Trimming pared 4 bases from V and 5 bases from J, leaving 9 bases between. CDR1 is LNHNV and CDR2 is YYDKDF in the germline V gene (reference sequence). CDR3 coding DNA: TGTGCCACCAGCACAGGGATGGATCAGCCCCAGCATTTT. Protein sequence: CATSTGMDQPQHF.

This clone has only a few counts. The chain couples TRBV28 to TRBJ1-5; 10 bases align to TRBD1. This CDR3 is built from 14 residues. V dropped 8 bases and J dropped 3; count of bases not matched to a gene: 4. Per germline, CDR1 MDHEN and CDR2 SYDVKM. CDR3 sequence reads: CASWGTGVNQPQHF. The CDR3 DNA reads TGTGCCAGCTGGGGGACAGGGGTCAATCAGCCCCAGCATTTT. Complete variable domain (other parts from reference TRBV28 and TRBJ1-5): DVKVTQSSRYLVKRTGEKVFLECVQDMDHENMFWYRQDPGLGLRLIYFSYDVKMKEKGDIPEGYSVSREKKERFSLILESASTNQTSMYLCASWGTGVNQPQHFGDGTRLSIL.